Listed below are T cell receptor beta chains from one sample, sequenced in a study of technical replicates of blood from a few donors. Some clones are missing from TCRdb's copy, which holds only in-frame ones; the method was immunoSEQ multiplex PCR. The sample yields 75,000 to 100,000 clones, roughly 94% seen once. What was sequenced was T cells isolated from PBMCs. The receptors come from a human donor in good health. Both conserved end residues are part of each CDR3. Each record gives: clone size, J gene, V gene, D gene, CDR3 DNA, CDR3 protein. A D gene is named only where the DNA matches it firmly. Rows may omit the clone size; those that give it use once, few, many or a size class.

-	TRBJ2-1	TRBV5-1	TRBD2	TGCGCCAGCAGCAGCGTAGCGGGAGGGTGGAATGAGCAGTTCTTC	CASSSVAGGWNEQFF
once	TRBJ2-7	TRBV14	TRBD2	TGTGCCAGCAGCCAAAGCGGGAGGAGTTTCGAGCAGTACTTC	CASSQSGRSFEQYF
-	TRBJ2-1	TRBV9	-	TGTGCCAGCAGCGTAATTGCTGGGCGCGTATGGCAGAGCTCCTACAATGAGCAGTTCTTC	CASSVIAGRVWQSSYNEQFF
-	TRBJ2-7	TRBV11-3	-	TGTGCCAGCGGCCGCAGCTCCTACGAGCAGTACTTC	CASGRSSYEQYF
-	TRBJ2-1	TRBV4-1	TRBD2	TGCGCCAGCAGCCAACCTGCCCAGACTAGCGGGATCAATGAGCAGTTCTTC	CASSQPAQTSGINEQFF
-	TRBJ1-5	TRBV28	-	TGTGCCAGCAGTTTGAAGGGGCTTAGCAATCAGCCCCAGCATTTT	CASSLKGLSNQPQHF
once	TRBJ2-7	TRBV5-1	-	TGCGCCAGCAGCCTGACTAGGGACGAGCAGTACTTC	CASSLTRDEQYF
-	TRBJ2-5	TRBV7-7	-	TGTGCCAGCAGCTCGGGACAAGATGCCCAAGAGACCCAGTACTTC	CASSSGQDAQETQYF
-	TRBJ2-3	TRBV25-1	-	TGTGCCACCGAAAAGGGGAACACAGATACGCAGTATTTT	CATEKGNTDTQYF
-	TRBJ1-4	TRBV6-1	TRBD1	TGTGCCAGCAGTGAAGGGACAGGGTGGTCTTTAGGTGAAAAACTGTTTTTT	CASSEGTGWSLGEKLFF
-	TRBJ1-2	TRBV12-5	-	TGTGCTAGTGGTTTGGCCATGGGGAGGGGGGACGGCTACACCTTC	CASGLAMGRGDGYTF
once	TRBJ2-7	TRBV6-1	-	TGTGCCAGCAGTGAAGCCCCTGGACAGCGCGAGCAGTACTTC	CASSEAPGQREQYF
-	TRBJ1-5	TRBV6-5	-	TGTGCCAGCAGTTCTCGAGAAGGGAGGGTCAATCAGCCCCAGCATTTT	CASSSREGRVNQPQHF
-	TRBJ2-7	TRBV14	-	TGTGCCAGCAGCTCCACAGGGTGGGGTTACGAGCAGTACTTC	CASSSTGWGYEQYF
once	TRBJ1-2	TRBV5-1	-	TGCGCCAGCAGCTTGGGCCGGGACTATGGCTACACCTTC	CASSLGRDYGYTF
-	TRBJ2-2	TRBV6-5	TRBD2	TGTGCCAGCCGCCGGCCAGGGACTAGCCCCGGGGAGCTGTTTTTT	CASRRPGTSPGELFF
-	TRBJ2-7	TRBV5-4	TRBD1	TGTGCCAGCAGCTTGGAGGGACAGGTCTACGAGCAGTACTTC	CASSLEGQVYEQYF
few	TRBJ1-1	TRBV4-1	-	TGCGCCAGCAGCCAACGAACACAGAACACTGAAGCTTTCTTT	CASSQRTQNTEAFF
few	TRBJ1-5	TRBV10-3	-	TGTGCCATCGGGGTTGGGGGGTCTCAGCCCCAGCATTTT	CAIGVGGSQPQHF
-	TRBJ2-1	TRBV5-1	-	TGCGCCAGCAGCTTGGATCCCCGCAATGAGCAGTTCTTC	CASSLDPRNEQFF
-	TRBJ1-2	TRBV7-6	-	TGTGCCAGCAGCTTAAGTGGCGGTGCCTATGGCTACACCTTC	CASSLSGGAYGYTF
-	TRBJ1-5	TRBV7-8	TRBD1	TGTGCCAGCAGCTTAGCTTTATGGACAGGGGGCAATCAGCCCCAGCATTTT	CASSLALWTGGNQPQHF
-	TRBJ2-7	TRBV18	TRBD1	TGTGCCAGCTCACCCCGGGACAGATCCTACGAGCAGTACTTC	CASSPRDRSYEQYF
once	TRBJ2-1	TRBV5-1	-	TGCGCCAGCAGCTTGGGGGCCCTTAATGAGCAGTTCTTC	CASSLGALNEQFF
-	TRBJ1-1	TRBV27	-	TGTGCCAGCAGTTTGGTCGTGCAGGGAACTGAAGCTTTCTTT	CASSLVVQGTEAFF
-	TRBJ2-7	TRBV4-1	-	TGCGCCAGCAGCCAAAGTATGCAGGGGTTGTACGAGCAGTACTTC	CASSQSMQGLYEQYF
-	TRBJ1-3	TRBV7-9	-	TGTGCCAGCATGGGGGCCACTCCCGTAGGAAACACCATATATTTT	CASMGATPVGNTIYF
-	TRBJ1-6	TRBV21-1	-	TGTGCCAGCAGCCAGGACAGAGCTAATTCACCCCTCCACTTT	CASSQDRANSPLHF
-	TRBJ1-3	TRBV28	-	TGTGCCAGCAGTTTAATTGTTGGCGGGGGAAACACCATATATTTT	CASSLIVGGGNTIYF
-	TRBJ1-4	TRBV6-1	-	TGTGCCAGCAGTCTCCCGGTCACAACTAATGAAAAACTGTTTTTT	CASSLPVTTNEKLFF
-	TRBJ2-7	TRBV28	TRBD2	TGTGCCAGCAGCCCTCTGGTGGGGGGGGGCTACGAGCAGTACTTC	CASSPLVGGGYEQYF
-	TRBJ1-1	TRBV29-1	-	TGCAGCGTTGAACAGGGGTTTAACACTGAAGCTTTCTTT	CSVEQGFNTEAFF
-	TRBJ2-7	TRBV5-1	TRBD1	TGCGCCAGCAGTAATCTGGACAGGGCCTACGAGCAGTACTTC	CASSNLDRAYEQYF
-	TRBJ2-7	TRBV28	TRBD2	TGTGCCAGCACCCTTGGGCTAGCGGGAGTTTCCTACGAGCAGTACTTC	CASTLGLAGVSYEQYF
-	TRBJ1-1	TRBV7-2	TRBD1	TGTGCCAGCAGCCCCCGACAGGGAATGGGTGAAGCTTTCTTT	CASSPRQGMGEAFF
-	TRBJ2-2	TRBV4-2	-	TGTGCCAGCAGCCAAATGACAAGTACCGGGGAGCTGTTTTTT	CASSQMTSTGELFF
-	TRBJ1-6	TRBV30	-	TGTGCCTGGAGTCTCCTCGACAGGACCTATAATTCACCCCTCCACTTT	CAWSLLDRTYNSPLHF
few	TRBJ1-1	TRBV7-9	-	TGTGCCAGCAGCTCTCCCCCCAGGGTCGGCGCTGAAGCTTTCTTT	CASSSPPRVGAEAFF
-	TRBJ2-2	TRBV4-2	TRBD2	TGTGCCAGCAGCCGCGGGTCTGCACGCGGGGGGAGAGGGTCCTCCGGGGAGCTGTTTTTT	CASSRGSARGGRGSSGELFF
-	TRBJ1-1	TRBV7-9	-	TGTGCCAGCAGCCCTCGACAGAGTCTAGAAGCTTTCTTT	CASSPRQSLEAFF
-	TRBJ1-2	TRBV27	-	TGTGCCAGCAGTACAGGATATGGCTACACCTTC	CASSTGYGYTF
-	TRBJ2-3	TRBV15	TRBD2	TGTGCCACCAGCAGAGTCCGGGGGGGCTCGACAGATACGCAGTATTTT	CATSRVRGGSTDTQYF
-	TRBJ2-2	TRBV4-1	-	TGCGCCAGCAGCCCTAAGGGTCCGGGGATTTATGGCACCGGGGAGCTGTTTTTT	CASSPKGPGIYGTGELFF
-	TRBJ1-2	TRBV27	TRBD1	TGTGCCAGCAGTTCAGGACAGGGGGCCCTCTATGGCTACACCTTC	CASSSGQGALYGYTF
-	TRBJ1-3	TRBV2	TRBD1	TGTGCCAGCAGTGGGGACAGGGGCGGAAACACCATATATTTT	CASSGDRGGNTIYF
-	TRBJ2-3	TRBV5-1	TRBD2	TGCGCCAGCAGCTTGATGGTAGCGGGGGCAGATACGCAGTATTTT	CASSLMVAGADTQYF
-	TRBJ1-1	TRBV6-5	TRBD1	TGTGCCAGCAGTTACTGGGACAGGGGGCATCCTGAAGCTTTCTTT	CASSYWDRGHPEAFF
-	TRBJ2-3	TRBV5-4	TRBD1	TGTGCCAGCAGCTTACGACAGGGGACAGATACGCAGTATTTT	CASSLRQGTDTQYF
-	TRBJ1-1	TRBV27	-	TGTGCCAGCAGTTTATCCGCCCGGGTTTGGCTTAACACTGAAGCTTTCTTT	CASSLSARVWLNTEAFF
-	TRBJ1-6	TRBV30	-	TGTGCCTGGATCTCCGGGGATGAGGCGGGATCACCCCTCCACTTT	CAWISGDEAGSPLHF
-	TRBJ2-5	TRBV14	-	TGTGCCAGCGGGGGGACAGCCGGGACCCAGTACTTC	CASGGTAGTQYF
-	TRBJ2-5	TRBV5-1	TRBD2	TGCGCCAGCAGCCACGCGATGTTCGGGACTACTCAAGAGACCCAGTACTTC	CASSHAMFGTTQETQYF